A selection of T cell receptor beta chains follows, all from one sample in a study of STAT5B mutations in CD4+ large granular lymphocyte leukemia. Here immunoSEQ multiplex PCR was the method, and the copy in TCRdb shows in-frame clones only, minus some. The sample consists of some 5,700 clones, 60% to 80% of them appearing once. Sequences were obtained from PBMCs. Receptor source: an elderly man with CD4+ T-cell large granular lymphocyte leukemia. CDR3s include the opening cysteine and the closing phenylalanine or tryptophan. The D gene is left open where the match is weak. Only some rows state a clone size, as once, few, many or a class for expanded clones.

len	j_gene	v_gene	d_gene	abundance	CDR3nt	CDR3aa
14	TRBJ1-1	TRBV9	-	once	TGTGCCAGCAGCGTACGGGGATCTAACACTGAAGCTTTCTTT	CASSVRGSNTEAFF
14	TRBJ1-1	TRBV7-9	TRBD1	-	TGTGCCAGCAGTCTATCAGGGGGCTACACTGAAGCTTTCTTT	CASSLSGGYTEAFF
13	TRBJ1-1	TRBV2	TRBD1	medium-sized	TGTGCCAGCAGTGGGGACAGCAACACTGAAGCTTTCTTT	CASSGDSNTEAFF
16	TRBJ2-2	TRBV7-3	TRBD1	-	TGTGCCAGCAGCTTAAGACCACAGGGGGACACCGGGGAGCTGTTTTTT	CASSLRPQGDTGELFF
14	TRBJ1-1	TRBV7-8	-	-	TGTGCCAGCAGCTTAGTCGGGGGGATCCCTGAAGCTTTCTTT	CASSLVGGIPEAFF
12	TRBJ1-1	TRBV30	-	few	TGTGCCTGGAGTGTAGGACTGCCTGAAGCTTTCTTT	CAWSVGLPEAFF
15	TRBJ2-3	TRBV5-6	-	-	TGTGCCAGCAGCTTCTCGACTTCCTCCTCAGATACGCAGTATTTT	CASSFSTSSSDTQYF
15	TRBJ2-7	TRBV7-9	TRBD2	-	TGTGCCAGCAGCTTAGTGACTAGCTCTAGCTACGAGCAGTACTTC	CASSLVTSSSYEQYF
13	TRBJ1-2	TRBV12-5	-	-	TGTGCTAGTGGTCTGAGACGCTCCTATGGCTACACCTTC	CASGLRRSYGYTF
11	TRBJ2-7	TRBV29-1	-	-	TGCAGCGTAGAGGGAGTCTACGAGCAGTACTTC	CSVEGVYEQYF
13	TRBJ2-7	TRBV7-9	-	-	TGTGCCAGCAGCTTTCAGGGTTTCTACGAGCAGTACTTC	CASSFQGFYEQYF
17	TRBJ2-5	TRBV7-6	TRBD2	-	TGTGCCAGCAGCTCCATCCGAATAGCGGGAGGCCACGGGACCCAGTACTTC	CASSSIRIAGGHGTQYF
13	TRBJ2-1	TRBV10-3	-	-	TGTGCCACCACGCGTAGCTCCTACAATGAGCAGTTCTTC	CATTRSSYNEQFF
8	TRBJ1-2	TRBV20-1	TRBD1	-	TGCTTGTGGGACAGAAACACCTTC	CLWDRNTF
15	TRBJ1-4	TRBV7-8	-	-	TGTGCCAGCAGCTTAGAAGACAGCTTTAATGAAAAACTGTTTTTT	CASSLEDSFNEKLFF
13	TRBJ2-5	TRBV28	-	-	TGTGCCAGCAGTTTCCGGGGGCGGATGACCCAGTACTTC	CASSFRGRMTQYF
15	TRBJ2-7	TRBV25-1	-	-	TGTGCCAGCAGTGGTACCCAGGGGGGCGCCTACGAGCAGTACTTC	CASSGTQGGAYEQYF
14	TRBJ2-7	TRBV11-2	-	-	TGTGCCAGCAGGTCCGGGACGACAAGGTGGGAGCAGTACTTC	CASRSGTTRWEQYF
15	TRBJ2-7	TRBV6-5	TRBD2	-	TGTGCCAGCAGTCGACTAGCGGGGGTCTCCTACGAGCAGTACTTC	CASSRLAGVSYEQYF
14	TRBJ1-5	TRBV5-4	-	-	TGTGCCAGCAGCTTGCACGGGCACAATCAGCCCCAGCATTTT	CASSLHGHNQPQHF
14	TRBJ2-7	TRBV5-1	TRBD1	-	TGCGCCAGCAGCGACGCAGGGGGCTCCTACGAGCAGTACTTC	CASSDAGGSYEQYF
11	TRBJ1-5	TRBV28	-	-	TGTGCCAGCACCCATTCAGGGCCCCAGCATTTT	CASTHSGPQHF
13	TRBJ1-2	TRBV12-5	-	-	TGTGCTAGTGGTTTGGTCCGTGTCAATGGCTACACCTTC	CASGLVRVNGYTF
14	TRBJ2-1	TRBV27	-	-	TGTGCCAGCAGTTCGCATAACCGGTTTGATGAGCAGTTCTTC	CASSSHNRFDEQFF
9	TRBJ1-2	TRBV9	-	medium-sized	TGTGCCAGCAGCCCCAGCTACACCTTC	CASSPSYTF
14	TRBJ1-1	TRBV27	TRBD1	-	TGTGCCAGCAGTATCGGACAGGGGGACACTGAAGCTTTCTTT	CASSIGQGDTEAFF
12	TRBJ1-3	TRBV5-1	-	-	TGCGCCAGCAGCTTGGGAGACACGGAACTATATTTT	CASSLGDTELYF
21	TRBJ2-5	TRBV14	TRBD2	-	TGTGCCAGCAGCCTATTCAATAGTCGGACTAGCGGGAGTAGGGCCCAAGAGACCCAGTACTTC	CASSLFNSRTSGSRAQETQYF
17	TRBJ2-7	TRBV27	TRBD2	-	TGTGCCAGCAGACTTCAAGGACTAGCGGAGGGGGCCTACGAGCAGTACTTC	CASRLQGLAEGAYEQYF
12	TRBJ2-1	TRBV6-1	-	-	TGTGCCAGCAGTCCGGGGGTCCTGGAGCAGTTCTTC	CASSPGVLEQFF
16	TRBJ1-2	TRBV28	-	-	TGTGCCAGCAGTTTATTGGTCGACGAGATTAACTATGGCTACACCTTC	CASSLLVDEINYGYTF
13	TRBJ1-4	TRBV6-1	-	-	TGTGCCAGCAGTGGGCCTGCGGGTGAAAAACTGTTTTTT	CASSGPAGEKLFF
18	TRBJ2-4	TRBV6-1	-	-	TGTGCCAGCAGTGTAGGACTCCAGAGGGTCGTAGCCAAAAACATTCAGTACTTC	CASSVGLQRVVAKNIQYF
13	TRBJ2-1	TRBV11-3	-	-	TGTGCCAGCAGCGCAGGACGGACCAATGAGCAGTTCTTC	CASSAGRTNEQFF
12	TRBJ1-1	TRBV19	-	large	TGTGCCAGTAGGGGTATCGGACAGGAAGCTTTCTTT	CASRGIGQEAFF
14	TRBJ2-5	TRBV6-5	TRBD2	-	TGTGCCAGCAACAAGGCTAGCGGGCCTTGGACCCAGTACTTC	CASNKASGPWTQYF
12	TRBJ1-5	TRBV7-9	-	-	TGTGCCAGCAGCCATCCGGCTCAGCCCCAGCATTTT	CASSHPAQPQHF
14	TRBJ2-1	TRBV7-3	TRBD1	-	TGTGCCAGCAGCTCGGGACAGGGGATCAGCGAGCAGTTCTTC	CASSSGQGISEQFF
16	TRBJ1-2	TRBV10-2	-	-	TGCGCCAGCAGCCCGTCGGGAGGACCCGAACGTTTTGGCTACACCTTC	CASSPSGGPERFGYTF
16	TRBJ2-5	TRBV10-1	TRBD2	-	TGCGCCAGCAGTGGGGGACTAGCGGGGGGTCCCAAGGCCCAGTACTTC	CASSGGLAGGPKAQYF